These 21 T cell receptor beta chains originate from one sample sequenced in a study of blood T cell repertoires in COVID-19. Only in-frame clones appear in the TCRdb table, and some are missing; sequencing was by immunoSEQ multiplex PCR. The table lists some 120,000 clones, approximately 90% of them singletons. Sequencing input: peripheral blood. Source of these receptors: a human donor with active COVID-19. The donor label of this sample is uncertain.

V is TRBV5-1 and J is TRBJ2-3, with TRBD1 matching 8 bases. J gave up 4 bases and V 1 base, and 8 bases lay outside the gene matches. Per germline, CDR1 SGHRS and CDR2 YFSETQ. CDR3 length: 16 amino acids. CDR3 sequence reads: CASSLPQGARADTQYF. CDR3 DNA sequence: TGCGCCAGCAGCTTGCCCCAGGGGGCACGGGCAGATACGCAGTATTTT.

The chain combines TRBV27 with TRBJ1-2; D remains ambiguous. V was trimmed by 2 bases and J by 8 bases, leaving 18 bases between them. There are 15 residues in the CDR3. Germline assignment: CDR1 MNHEY and CDR2 SMNVEV (reference sequence). The CDR3 spells CASSLNTLFLGGYTF. CDR3 DNA sequence: TGTGCCAGCAGTTTAAACACCCTATTCCTCGGGGGCTACACCTTC.

For this clone: The same CDR3 is also encoded by other DNA sequences in this sample. V gene TRBV12-3 or TRBV12-4 combines with J gene TRBJ1-2; a possible D gene is TRBD1 (6 bases). Trimming pared 4 bases from V and 4 bases from J, leaving 10 bases between. The CDR3 spans 13 residues. The CDR3 coding sequence is TGTGCCAGCAGTTCGGACAGAAGCTATGGCTACACCTTC. Translating gives CASSSDRSYGYTF.

V usage is TRBV19 and J usage is TRBJ1-1; tentatively, D is TRBD1 (5 bases). Trimming took off 3 bases at V and 0 bases at J, with 8 bases between the two ends. The CDR3 totals 14 residues. The V gene's germline CDR1 is LNHDA and CDR2 SQIVND (reference sequence). The CDR3 reads CASSIRGLNTEAFF. As DNA, the CDR3 is TGTGCCAGTAGTATTCGGGGGTTGAACACTGAAGCTTTCTTT.

In this sample, this clone turned up a few times. This rearrangement joins TRBV6-5 to TRBJ2-7, with D possibly TRBD1 on 6 matching bases. The length of the CDR3 is 16 residues. Trimming removed 2 bases at V and 2 bases at J, with 16 bases between. Per germline, CDR1 MNHEY and CDR2 SVGAGI. The chain's CDR3 is CASSYVRQVPPYEQYF. The CDR3 nucleotides read TGTGCCAGCAGTTACGTTCGACAGGTACCCCCCTACGAGCAGTACTTC.

The V call is TRBV15, the J call TRBJ1-5; D may be TRBD1 (5 bases). Trimming pared 0 bases from V and 0 bases from J, leaving 9 bases between. Germline CDR1 LNHNV, CDR2 YYDKDF (reference sequence). The CDR3 sequence is 16 residues long. CDR3 nucleotide sequence: TGTGCCACCAGCAGAGACCAGGGATATAGCAATCAGCCCCAGCATTTT. Translating it yields CATSRDQGYSNQPQHF.

The gene calls are TRBV6-1 and TRBJ2-7, with D maybe TRBD2 (5 bases). The length of the CDR3 is 17 residues. Deletions cut 1 base from V and 1 base from J, with 17 bases between. Germline V gene sequence: CDR1 MNHNS, CDR2 SASEGT. The CDR3 bases are TGTGCCAGCAGTGAAGGTCCTGCGCCAACGGGGTCCTACGAGCAGTACTTC. This codes for CASSEGPAPTGSYEQYF.

The rearrangement uses TRBV28 and TRBJ2-7, with D perhaps matching TRBD1 (5 bases). Germline loops: CDR1 MDHEN, CDR2 SYDVKM. With 6 bases removed from V and 6 bases from J, the gap between germline ends came to 18 bases. CDR3 length: 14 residues. CDR3 sequence reads: CASRETSWGREQYF. As DNA, the CDR3 is TGTGCCAGCAGGGAGACCTCTTGGGGCCGCGAGCAGTACTTC.

The gene calls are TRBV6-2 or TRBV6-3 and TRBJ2-1; 11 nucleotides agree with TRBD2. Per germline, CDR1 MNHEY and CDR2 SVGEGT. Unmatched junction bases numbered 7, after V lost 4 bases and J lost 8 bases. This CDR3 has 15 residues. The CDR3 DNA follows: TGTGCCAGCAGTTCCGCTAGCGGGGGGCGCGATGAGCAGTTCTTC. Protein product: CASSSASGGRDEQFF.

Only one count was recorded for this clone. The genes are TRBV6-6 and TRBJ1-1; D is perhaps TRBD1 (6 bases). The CDR3 runs to 15 residues. The germline CDR1 and CDR2 sequences are MNHNY and SVGAGI (reference sequence). Trimming cost V 2 bases and J 4 bases, with 14 bases left between them. The CDR3 region is CASSYPDSQGTEAFF. For the CDR3, the DNA is TGTGCCAGCAGTTACCCGGACAGTCAGGGCACTGAAGCTTTCTTT.

The rearrangement joins TRBV10-2 to TRBJ2-2; 12 nucleotides match TRBD2. The CDR3 has 17 residues. Per germline, CDR1 WSHSY and CDR2 SAAADI. After removal of 3 bases from V and 4 bases from J, the junction contained 6 bases not matched to a gene. This chain's CDR3 is CASSELAGGLLTGELFF. For the CDR3, the DNA is TGCGCCAGCAGTGAACTAGCGGGGGGTCTTCTCACCGGGGAGCTGTTTTTT.

This chain joins TRBV4-1 and TRBJ1-1; 7 bases are a match to TRBD1. V was clipped by 4 bases and J by 1 base; unmatched bases: 6. The CDR3 is 15 amino acids. The germline V gene encodes CDR1 MGHRA and CDR2 YSYEKL. The CDR3 DNA reads as TGCGCCAGCAGCCTACAGGGGTATGGGAACACTGAAGCTTTCTTT. It yields the protein CASSLQGYGNTEAFF.

The sample holds one count of this clone. J is TRBJ1-4 and V is TRBV10-3; 8 positions agree with TRBD1. Losses at the gene ends were 10 bases for V and 6 bases for J; bases not matched to a gene: 13. Germline V gene lookup returns CDR1 ENHRY and CDR2 SYGVKD. This CDR3 is 15 amino acids long. CDR3 sequence: CATRKGQDTDEKLFF. In DNA form, the CDR3 reads TGTGCCACCAGAAAGGGACAGGACACTGATGAAAAACTGTTTTTT.

The J gene is TRBJ2-1, the V gene TRBV12-3 or TRBV12-4, with D possibly TRBD2 on 6 matching bases. V gave up 3 bases and J gave up 10 bases, with 13 bases separating them. CDR3 length equals 13 residues. CDR3 DNA: TGTGCCAGCAGTTTGCGGGGCCCCGGAGAGCAGTTCTTC. Protein: CASSLRGPGEQFF.

As regards this clone: In the same sample, other DNA sequences code for this CDR3. This chain uses TRBV9 with TRBJ2-7; possible D gene TRBD2, 6 bases. With 0 bases removed from V and 1 base from J, the gap between germline ends came to 8 bases. The CDR3 extends over 14 amino acids. Germline loops: CDR1 SGDLS, CDR2 YYNGEE. The CDR3 sequence is CASSVGGRSYEQYF. Written as DNA, the CDR3 is TGTGCCAGCAGCGTAGGGGGGAGGTCCTACGAGCAGTACTTC.

The V gene is TRBV11-3, the J gene TRBJ1-1, with D unresolved. Trimming took 2 bases from V and 0 from J, leaving 4 bases between them. The CDR3 sequence is 13 residues long. The germline V gene has CDR1 SGHNT and CDR2 YENEEA. This CDR3 reads CASSLSVNTEAFF. As DNA, the CDR3 is TGTGCCAGCAGCTTAAGCGTGAACACTGAAGCTTTCTTT. Full variable domain (missing parts from reference TRBV11-3 and TRBJ1-1): EAGVVQSPRYKIIEKKQPVAFWCNPISGHNTLYWYLQNLGQGPELLIRYENEEAVDDSQLPKDRFSAERLKGVDSTLKIQPAELGDSAVYLCASSLSVNTEAFFGQGTRLTVV.

This clone has only one observation. This chain links TRBV6-5 with TRBJ1-1, with D uncertain. The CDR3 has 14 amino acids. Trimming stripped 5 bases from V and 0 bases from J, with 10 bases between. Germline-derived CDR1 and CDR2 are MNHEY and SVGAGI. CDR3 bases: TGTGCCAGCAGTACGGGTGTTCTGAACACTGAAGCTTTCTTT. This codes for CASSTGVLNTEAFF.

The chain couples TRBV5-1 to TRBJ1-4; 8 bases fit TRBD1. The CDR3 is 16 amino acids. Germline loops: CDR1 SGHRS, CDR2 YFSETQ. The trim removed 4 bases at V and 6 bases at J, leaving 11 bases unmatched. CDR3 nucleotides: TGCGCCAGCAGCCAAAAACCCGGACAGGGATATGAAAAACTGTTTTTT. Translated: CASSQKPGQGYEKLFF.

The rearrangement links TRBV5-5 to TRBJ2-7; tentative D call: TRBD1 (5 bases). V gave up 4 bases and J gave up 5 bases, with 10 bases separating them. Germline loops: CDR1 SGHKS, CDR2 YYEKEE (reference sequence). The CDR3 is made up of 12 amino acids. CDR3 in amino acids: CASSRQGNEQYF. The CDR3, as DNA: TGTGCCAGCAGCAGGCAGGGTAACGAGCAGTACTTC. Full variable domain (remainder filled in from reference TRBV5-5 and TRBJ2-7): DAGVTQSPTHLIKTRGQQVTLRCSPISGHKSVSWYQQVLGQGPQFIFQYYEKEERGRGNFPDRFSARQFPNYSSELNVNALLLGDSALYLCASSRQGNEQYFGPGTRLTVT.

Concerning this clone itself: In the same sample, other DNA sequences code for this CDR3. V usage is TRBV6-5 and J usage is TRBJ2-5; TRBD2 aligns across 9 bases. CDR1 is MNHEY and CDR2 is SVGAGI in the germline V gene. The CDR3 runs to 15 residues. V dropped 0 bases and J dropped 4; count of bases not matched to a gene: 3. CDR3 nucleotides: TGTGCCAGCAGTTACTCTGCGGGGGGGCGAGAGACCCAGTACTTC. Its protein product is CASSYSAGGRETQYF.

The chain has TRBV20-1 and TRBJ2-1; no definite D call. This CDR3 is 11 amino acids long. The V gene's germline CDR1 is DFQATT and CDR2 SNEGSKA (reference sequence). Trimming left V 3 bases short and J 6 bases short, with 6 bases between. CDR3 loop: CSASRVNEQFF. CDR3 nucleotide sequence: TGCAGTGCTAGCCGAGTCAATGAGCAGTTCTTC.